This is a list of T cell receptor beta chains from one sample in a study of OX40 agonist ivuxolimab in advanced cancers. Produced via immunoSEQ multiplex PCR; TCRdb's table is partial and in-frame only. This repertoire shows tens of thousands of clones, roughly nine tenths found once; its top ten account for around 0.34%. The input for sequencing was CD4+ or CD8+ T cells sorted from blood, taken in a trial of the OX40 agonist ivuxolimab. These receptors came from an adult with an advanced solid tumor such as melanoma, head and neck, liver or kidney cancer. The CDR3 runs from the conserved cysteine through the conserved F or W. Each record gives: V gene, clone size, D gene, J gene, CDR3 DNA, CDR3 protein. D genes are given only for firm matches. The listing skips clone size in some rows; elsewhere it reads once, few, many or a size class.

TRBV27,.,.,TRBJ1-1,TGTGCCAGCAGCTCCGGGGGATTGGGACGCACTGAAGCTTTCTTT,CASSSGGLGRTEAFF
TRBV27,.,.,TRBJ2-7,TGTGCCAGCAGTCCGAACATGATAAACTACGAGCAGTACTTC,CASSPNMINYEQYF
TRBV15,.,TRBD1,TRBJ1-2,TGTGCCACCTCACGGGACAGGGCTTCTCGGGGCTACACCTTC,CATSRDRASRGYTF
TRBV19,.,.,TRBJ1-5,TGTGCCACCGTGGTCGATAGCAATCAGCCCCAGCATTTT,CATVVDSNQPQHF
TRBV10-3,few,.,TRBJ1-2,TGTGCCAGTCTCGGACAAGGGGATGGCTACACCTTC,CASLGQGDGYTF
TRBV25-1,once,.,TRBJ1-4,TGTGCCAGCAGTGAGGGCGGTGAAAAACTGTTTTTT,CASSEGGEKLFF
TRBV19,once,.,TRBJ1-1,TGTGCCAGTAGTATTTGGGGAGTGAACACTGAAGCTTTCTTT,CASSIWGVNTEAFF
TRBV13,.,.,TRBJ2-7,TGTGCCAGCAGCTTAGAGGGTGGCTCCTACGAGCAGTACTTC,CASSLEGGSYEQYF
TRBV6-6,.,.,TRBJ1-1,TGTGCCAGCAGTCTATCGTGGGGGACATTGGGTGAAGCTTTCTTT,CASSLSWGTLGEAFF
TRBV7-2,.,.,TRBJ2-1,TGTGCCAGCAGCCCGAATCGTAATGAGCAGTTCTTC,CASSPNRNEQFF
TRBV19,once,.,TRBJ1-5,TGTGCCAGACAAACGTGGACAGAGAGCAATCAGCCCCAGCATTTT,CARQTWTESNQPQHF
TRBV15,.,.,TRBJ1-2,TGTGCCACCAGCAGAGTCAACTATGGCTACACCTTC,CATSRVNYGYTF
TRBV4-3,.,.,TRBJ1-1,TGCGCCAGCAGCCAAGAGCAAGGTTTGGGCACTGAAGCTTTCTTT,CASSQEQGLGTEAFF
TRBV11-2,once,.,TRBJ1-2,TGTGCCAGCAGCTTAGATACGCAGGTGATTGGCTACACCTTC,CASSLDTQVIGYTF
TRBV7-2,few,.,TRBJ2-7,TGTGCCAGCAGCCCAAACAGACAGACCTACGAGCAGTACTTC,CASSPNRQTYEQYF
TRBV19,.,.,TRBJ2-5,TGTGCCAGTAGTTCAGGGCTTCAGACCCAGTACTTC,CASSSGLQTQYF
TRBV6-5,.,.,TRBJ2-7,TGTGCCAGCAGGTCAGGAAGCTCCTACGAGCAGTACTTC,CASRSGSSYEQYF
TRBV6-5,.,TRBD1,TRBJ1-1,TGTGCCAGCAGTTACACGGACAGGGTCGAAGGTGAAGCTTTCTTT,CASSYTDRVEGEAFF
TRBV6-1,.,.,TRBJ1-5,TGTGCCAGCAGTGAAGAGATTCGGGGGTACAATCAGCCCCAGCATTTT,CASSEEIRGYNQPQHF
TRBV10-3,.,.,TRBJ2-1,TGTGCCATCAGCCTGACTAGTGTGATTAGCTATGAGCAGTTCTTC,CAISLTSVISYEQFF
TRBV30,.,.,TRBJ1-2,TGTGCCTGGAGTGTCGGGCAGGGATCGGGTGGCTACACCTTC,CAWSVGQGSGGYTF
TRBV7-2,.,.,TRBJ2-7,TGTGCCAGCAGCTTAAGCTACGAGCAGTACTTC,CASSLSYEQYF
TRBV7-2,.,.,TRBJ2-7,TGTGCCAGCAGCTTAGGGGCAGGGATCCCCTACGAGCAGTACTTC,CASSLGAGIPYEQYF
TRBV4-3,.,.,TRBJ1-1,TGCGCCAGCAGCCAAGTTGTCTTCAATGAAGCTTTCTTT,CASSQVVFNEAFF
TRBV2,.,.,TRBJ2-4,TGTGCCAGCAGTGGATCTCAGGGAAACATTCAGTACTTC,CASSGSQGNIQYF
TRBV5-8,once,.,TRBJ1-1,TGTGCCAGCAGCTTGGACGGTTCGGGGCTCACTGAAGCTTTCTTT,CASSLDGSGLTEAFF
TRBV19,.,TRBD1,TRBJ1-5,TGTGCCAGTAGTATCGGACAGGGTAGAAATCAGCCCCAGCATTTT,CASSIGQGRNQPQHF
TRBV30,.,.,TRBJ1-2,TGTGCCTGGAGCCGCGTTGGAGGCTACACCTTC,CAWSRVGGYTF
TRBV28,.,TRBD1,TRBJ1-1,TGTGCCAGCAATGCACAGGGGAGAGTCACTGAAGCTTTCTTT,CASNAQGRVTEAFF
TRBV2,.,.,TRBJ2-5,TGTGCCAGCAGCCGGGAGTCGAAAGAGACCCAGTACTTC,CASSRESKETQYF
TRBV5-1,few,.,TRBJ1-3,TGCGCCAGCAGCTTGGACGCAGGAAACACCATATATTTT,CASSLDAGNTIYF
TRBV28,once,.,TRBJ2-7,TGTGCCAGCAGTTTAAACAGGGTATCCTACGAGCAGTACTTC,CASSLNRVSYEQYF
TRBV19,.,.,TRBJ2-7,TGTGCCAGTAGCCTGGGACCGACCTACGAGCAGTACTTC,CASSLGPTYEQYF
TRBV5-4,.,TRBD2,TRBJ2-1,TGTGCCAGCAGCTTGGGCGGGACTAGCAGGTACAATGAGCAGTTCTTC,CASSLGGTSRYNEQFF
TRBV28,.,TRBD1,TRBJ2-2,TGTGCCAGCAGTTTCAGGGACAGGGGAAAAAAGGTCGGGGAGCTGTTTTTT,CASSFRDRGKKVGELFF
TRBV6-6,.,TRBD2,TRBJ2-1,TGTGCCAGCAGTTTCGGGACTAGCGGTGAGCAGTTCTTC,CASSFGTSGEQFF
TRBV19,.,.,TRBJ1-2,TGTGCCAGTAATGGACAGATCGACGGCTACACCTTC,CASNGQIDGYTF
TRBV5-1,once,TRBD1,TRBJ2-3,TGCGCCAGCAGAGAATTAGACAGGGTGGAAGATACGCAGTATTTT,CASRELDRVEDTQYF
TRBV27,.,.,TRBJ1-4,TGTGCCAGCAGCCCCTGGGCGGCAGGTAATGAAAAACTGTTTTTT,CASSPWAAGNEKLFF
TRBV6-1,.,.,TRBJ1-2,TGTGCCAGCAGTGAAGCGGGGGGGGTTAACTATGGCTACACCTTC,CASSEAGGVNYGYTF
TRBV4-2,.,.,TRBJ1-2,TGTGCCAGCAGCCAAGACTGGACAGCTAACTATGGCTACACCTTC,CASSQDWTANYGYTF
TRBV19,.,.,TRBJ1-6,TGTGCCAGTAGTATCCCGAGGGGCAGCTTGGATAATTCACCCCTCCACTTT,CASSIPRGSLDNSPLHF
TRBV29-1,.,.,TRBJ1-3,TGCAGCGTTGCATCCAAGGGGAGGAACACCATATATTTT,CSVASKGRNTIYF
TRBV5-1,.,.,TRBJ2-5,TGCGCCAGCAGACAGGGAATGGGGCAAGAGACCCAGTACTTC,CASRQGMGQETQYF
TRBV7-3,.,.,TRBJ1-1,TGTGCCAGCAGCTTATCCGGGAACACTGAAGCTTTCTTT,CASSLSGNTEAFF
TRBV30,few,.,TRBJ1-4,TGTGCCTGGAGTTCGTCGGGAGGATACGTAAAACTGTTTTTT,CAWSSSGGYVKLFF
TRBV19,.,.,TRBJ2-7,TGTGCCAGTAGTATGTCAGGCCCCTACGAGCAGTACTTC,CASSMSGPYEQYF